The clone carrying this T cell receptor (beta chain) was counted at least ten times. V was trimmed by 7 bases and J by 3 bases, leaving 15 bases between them. Per germline, CDR1 MNHEY and CDR2 SVGAGI. The CDR3 is 15 amino acids. The record originates from a study of neurological immune-mediated disorders. TCRdb reanalysed the 5' RACE reads using MiXCR and keeps one entry per CDR3 protein. The table includes over 11,000 distinct CDR3 sequences, under 8% detected once. The chain is built from TRBV6-5 and TRBJ2-2, with D unclear. Sequences were obtained from CD8+ T cells from blood. This sequence originates from a middle-aged woman in good health. In DNA, the CDR3 is TGTGCCAGCACCCCACGGCTATACGACACCGGGGAGCTGTTTTTT. Protein sequence: CASTPRLYDTGELFF.